This TCR beta chain was recorded in a study of human T cells and chemical hapten exposure. TCRdb re-called the RACE reads with MiXCR, one entry per CDR3 protein. In the table there are 35,000 to 45,000 distinct CDR3 sequences, 9.6% of which are singletons. Time point reported: patch test 2, 6 weeks after DPC sensitization. The treatment denotes: therapeutic diphenylcyclopropenone sensitization with weekly scalp DPC. Unseparated into fractions, whole blood served as the source from which total RNA was extracted. The CDR3 runs 14 residues. Trimming took off 3 bases at V and 2 bases at J, with 8 bases between the two ends. Per germline, CDR1 SGHTA and CDR2 FQGNSA.

The chain is built from TRBV7-2 and TRBJ1-5; D gene unclear. This TCR was sampled from a woman in her twenties or thirties with alopecia areata. Some clones in this sample may be carry-over from other donors' samples. Source: whole blood, taken in connection with sensitization to the hapten diphenylcyclopropenone (DPC). The CDR3 DNA follows: TGTGCCAGCAGCTTCAGCGGGGGCAATCAGCCCCAGCATTTT. This sequence encodes CASSFSGGNQPQHF.